These 18 T cell receptor beta chains were all obtained from the same sample, sequenced in a study of shared clonotypes between healthy human individuals. Libraries were prepared by immunoSEQ multiplex PCR; TCRdb keeps only in-frame clonotypes and omits some of them. The sample has under 2,500,000 clones; approximately 94% are singletons. The sample was naive CD4+ T cells sorted from blood. Noted subset: CD45RA+ positively selected. All receptors derive from a man aged 18 to 35 in good health.

The V and J genes are TRBV11-3 and TRBJ2-2, with D possibly matching TRBD2 (8 bases). Germline V gives CDR1 SGHNT, CDR2 YENEEA. The CDR3 sequence is 20 residues long. The germline V and J ends were trimmed by 0 bases and 0 bases, with 20 bases remaining between them. The DNA of the CDR3 is TGTGCCAGCAGCTTAGATACAGGGGCTAGCGGGCTCGCGAACACCGGGGAGCTGTTTTTT. Protein product: CASSLDTGASGLANTGELFF.

V is TRBV29-1 and J is TRBJ1-2, with unresolved D. V gave up 4 bases and J gave up 4 bases, with 13 bases separating them. Looked up from germline, CDR1 is SQVTM and CDR2 is ANQGSEA. The length of the CDR3 is 13 residues. CDR3 DNA: TGCAGCGTTGGTAGGAAAACGGGCTATGGCTACACCTTC. It yields the protein CSVGRKTGYGYTF.

The rearrangement uses TRBV29-1 and TRBJ2-7, with D perhaps given as TRBD1 or TRBD2 (5 bases each). Trimming left V 4 bases short and J 6 bases short, with 16 bases between. There are 13 residues in the CDR3. The V gene's germline CDR1 is SQVTM and CDR2 ANQGSEA. The CDR3 is CSVASRENTEQYF. The CDR3 DNA is TGCAGCGTTGCGAGCAGGGAGAATACCGAGCAGTACTTC.

The V and J genes are TRBV2 and TRBJ1-6; 8 bases agree with TRBD1. The CDR3 sequence is 14 residues long. The trim removed 5 bases at V and 10 bases at J, leaving 7 bases unmatched. Germline-derived CDR1 and CDR2 are SNHLY and FYNNEI. The CDR3 region is CASSTGQVPSPLHF. The CDR3 DNA sequence: TGTGCCAGCAGTACGGGACAGGTCCCCTCACCCCTCCACTTT.

The V and J genes are TRBV19 and TRBJ1-1, with 7 bases matching TRBD1. The junction had 4 bases not matched to a gene; V was cut back by 9 bases and J by 0 bases. The CDR3 is 13 residues long. Germline assignment: CDR1 LNHDA and CDR2 SQIVND (reference sequence). CDR3 sequence reads: CARTQGLNTEAFF. CDR3 nucleotide sequence: TGTGCCAGGACACAGGGGCTGAACACTGAAGCTTTCTTT.

This rearrangement joins TRBV10-3 to TRBJ2-7; the D is unclear. Germline values: CDR1 ENHRY, CDR2 SYGVKD. This CDR3 is 14 amino acids long. Trimming stripped 2 bases from V and 3 bases from J, with 11 bases between. CDR3 nucleotide sequence: TGTGCCATCAGTGAGGATCCAGGCCGCTACGAGCAGTACTTC. Its protein is CAISEDPGRYEQYF.

The table lists this clone with a count of one. Here the CDR3 reads CASSELGRNNSPLHF. The DNA of the CDR3 is TGTGCCAGCAGTGAATTAGGGCGAAATAATTCACCCCTCCACTTT. The chain carries TRBV6-1 and TRBJ1-6; unclear D gene. The V end was cut by 2 bases, the J end by 5 bases, with 10 bases between. This CDR3 has 15 amino acids. CDR1 and CDR2 from the germline V gene are MNHNS and SASEGT.

V gene TRBV28 combines with J gene TRBJ1-1; D possibly corresponds to TRBD1 (6 bases). The ends were cut back, 2 bases at V and 3 bases at J, with 16 bases in the middle. The CDR3 length is 16 residues. CDR1 is MDHEN, CDR2 SYDVKM, per germline. CDR3 sequence reads: CASSLMGGAGDTEAFF. The CDR3 DNA reads as TGTGCCAGCAGTTTAATGGGGGGCGCAGGTGACACTGAAGCTTTCTTT.

This clone showed up just a few times. The same CDR3 arises from other DNA sequences in this sample as well. The chain couples TRBV6-1 to TRBJ1-5, with D unresolved. V was pared by 0 bases and J by 3 bases, with 6 bases between. The CDR3 runs 14 residues. The germline CDR1 and CDR2 sequences are MNHNS and SASEGT. This chain's CDR3 is CASSEARSNQPQHF. CDR3 bases: TGTGCCAGCAGTGAAGCCCGTTCCAATCAGCCCCAGCATTTT.

This chain uses TRBV6-5 with TRBJ1-1; D not resolved. This CDR3 is built from 13 residues. Germline V gene data show CDR1 as MNHEY and CDR2 as SVGAGI. V was clipped by 5 bases and J by 1 base, with 8 bases between them. CDR3 sequence (DNA): TGTGCCAGCAGTCCGGAGAAGAACACTGAAGCTTTCTTT. Its protein is CASSPEKNTEAFF.

V usage is TRBV5-1 and J usage is TRBJ2-5; D is perhaps TRBD1 (6 bases). Near its end, the DNA agrees better with TRBJ2-7, so the J call may be wrong. Germline CDR1 SGHRS, CDR2 YFSETQ. The CDR3 runs 13 residues. CDR3 sequence reads: CASSLEGEVEQYF. In DNA, the CDR3 is TGCGCCAGCAGCTTGGAGGGGGAAGTCGAGCAGTACTTC.

The chain employs TRBV5-1 and TRBJ1-2; tentative D call: TRBD1 (6 bases). Germline loops: CDR1 SGHRS, CDR2 YFSETQ. V was trimmed by 4 bases and J by 7 bases, leaving 20 bases between them. The CDR3 loop spans 15 amino acids. In DNA, the CDR3 is TGCGCCAGCAGCCCGGGACATATAAAGGCCGGTGGCTACACCTTC. The encoded protein is CASSPGHIKAGGYTF.

V gene TRBV2 combines with J gene TRBJ1-5, with 7 nucleotides matching TRBD1. The CDR3 is 13 amino acids. V gave up 5 bases and J gave up 7 bases; unmatched junction bases: 5. Germline assignment: CDR1 SNHLY and CDR2 FYNNEI. The CDR3 loop reads CASSFGGQQPQHF. The CDR3 DNA is TGTGCCAGCAGTTTCGGGGGACAGCAGCCCCAGCATTTT.

V and J are TRBV7-2 and TRBJ2-5, with D possibly being TRBD1 (5 bases). The CDR3 is made up of 14 amino acids. The V gene lost 2 bases and the J gene lost 0 bases, with 7 bases spanning the gap. Germline values: CDR1 SGHTA, CDR2 FQGNSA. The CDR3 coding sequence is TGTGCCAGCAGCTTAACCAGGGACCAAGAGACCCAGTACTTC. This gives the protein CASSLTRDQETQYF.

The chain uses TRBV4-2 and TRBJ1-2, with D tentatively TRBD1 (5 bases). Germline V CDR1 and CDR2: LGHNA, YNFKEQ. V dropped 0 bases and J dropped 7 bases, with 15 bases sitting between them. This CDR3 has 15 residues. DNA for the CDR3: TGTGCCAGCAGCCAAGATGAGAAGGGGTTGAGTGGCTACACCTTC. Encoded protein: CASSQDEKGLSGYTF.

The chain joins TRBV5-1 to TRBJ2-2; TRBD2 agrees at 14 bases. Germline V lookup: CDR1 SGHRS, CDR2 YFSETQ. This CDR3 region has 16 residues. The V gene end was trimmed by 4 bases and the J gene end by 8 bases; junction bases not matched to a gene: 7. This CDR3 reads CASSPGTSGSRGELFF. The CDR3 DNA follows: TGCGCCAGCAGCCCTGGGACTAGCGGGAGTCGTGGGGAGCTGTTTTTT.

The CDR3 bases are TGTGCCTGGAAAGGGGGGGCGCAGGGCTACACCTTC. Its translation is CAWKGGAQGYTF. The chain couples TRBV30 to TRBJ1-2; D possibly corresponds to TRBD1 (6 bases). V was clipped by 4 bases and J by 8 bases, with 14 bases between them. CDR3 length equals 12 residues. Germline CDR1 GTSNPN, CDR2 SVGIG (reference sequence).

V gene TRBV5-1 combines with J gene TRBJ1-1, with 7 bases lining up with TRBD1. This CDR3 has 16 residues. Looked up from germline, CDR1 is SGHRS and CDR2 is YFSETQ. Trimming removed 4 bases from V and 2 bases from J; junction bases left unmatched: 11. In DNA, the CDR3 is TGCGCCAGCAGCGCACCCCTCCGGGACAGAAACACTGAAGCTTTCTTT. Translation gives CASSAPLRDRNTEAFF.